This TCR beta chain comes out of a study of shared clonotypes between healthy human individuals. Study findings and constraints: The generation probabilities recorded for non-shared clonotypes fell below those of clonotypes shared by all four donors. Several donors held 5% to 5.5% of naive CD4 clonotypes in common. Larger estimated richness was generally recorded for naive subsets relative to memory subsets.

The V end was cut by 5 bases, the J end by 6 bases, with 13 bases between. Germline values: CDR1 SEHNR, CDR2 FQNEAQ (reference sequence). The CDR3 covers 13 residues. TCRdb keeps only in-frame clones here, not all; method: immunoSEQ multiplex PCR. The table lists approximately 620,000 clones, about 96% of them singletons. Worth noting for this clone: The target antigen is unknown.

The clonotype was recovered from a woman between 25 and 40 years old in good health. The chain couples TRBV7-9 to TRBJ1-2; the D is unclear. Sequencing was done on a sample of naive CD4+ T cells sorted from blood. Subset reported: CD45RA+ positively selected. The CDR3 loop is CASSPPSVNGYTF. Written as DNA, the CDR3 is TGTGCCAGCAGCCCTCCGTCCGTAAATGGCTACACCTTC.